This T cell receptor (beta chain) stems from a study of patients and donors after allogeneic stem cell transplantation. Germline CDR1 and CDR2: SGHAT and FQNNGV. Deletions cut 5 bases from V and 1 base from J, with 17 bases between. This CDR3 has 16 amino acids. TCRdb reprocessed the RT-PCR reads via MiXCR and lists one record per CDR3 protein. The sample consists of 190,000 or so distinct CDR3 sequences, around two fifths of them appearing once. The TCR sequence derives from a human donor who was either an allogeneic HSCT recipient or a stem cell or donor lymphocyte infusion donor (not recorded which). It is not recorded whose cells these are; they may come from a transplant donor. The sequenced material came from blood, either unsorted or a sorted T cell fraction (not recorded which). The chain uses TRBV11-2 and TRBJ1-1, with D hard to call. CDR3 nucleotide sequence: TGTGCCAGCAGCCCTCTGGTATGGAGGACGAACACTGAAGCTTTCTTT. This codes for CASSPLVWRTNTEAFF.